Presented here are 26 T cell receptor beta chains from one specimen sequenced in a study of T cells in Graves' hyperthyroidism and ophthalmopathy. The source material, RNA transcripts, was used to amplify TCR beta CDR3 regions. The TCR CDR3 first-round RT-PCR relied on the HTBI primer set. TCRdb called the multiplex PCR reads again in MiXCR, with one record for every CDR3 protein. The table shows about 400,000 distinct CDR3 sequences, with about 15% occurring only once. The specimen was blood. The receptors here all came from a woman in her 30s with Graves' hyperthyroidism.

The genes are TRBV20-1 and TRBJ2-3; a possible D gene is TRBD2 (5 bases). This CDR3 contains 13 residues. The germline V gene encodes CDR1 DFQATT and CDR2 SNEGSKA (reference sequence). The V end was cut by 3 bases, the J end by 6 bases, with 13 bases between. This CDR3 reads CSASSRSGDTQYF. CDR3 bases: TGCAGTGCTAGCTCCCGTTCGGGGGATACGCAGTATTTT.

The rearrangement uses TRBV28 and TRBJ1-1; maybe TRBD1 (5 bases). Germline V gene data show CDR1 as MDHEN and CDR2 as SYDVKM. The CDR3 totals 16 residues. The V and J ends lost 1 base and 4 bases respectively, with 16 bases between them. CDR3 protein: CASSLLPGTDLTEAFF. As DNA, the CDR3 is TGTGCCAGCAGTTTATTGCCCGGGACGGATCTCACTGAAGCTTTCTTT.

Only one count was recorded for this clonotype. CDR3 in amino acids: CAWSVGGYSYEQYF. The CDR3 nucleotides are TGTGCCTGGAGTGTCGGGGGGTACTCCTACGAGCAGTACTTC. J is TRBJ2-7 and V is TRBV30; 7 bases are a match to TRBD2. The junction had 2 bases not matched to a gene; V was cut back by 0 bases and J by 0 bases. The CDR3 totals 14 residues. From germline, CDR1 is GTSNPN and CDR2 SVGIG (reference sequence).

This clonotype has a count of ten or more. CDR3 DNA sequence: TGTGCCAGCAGTTACTCCACTAGCGGGAGTCGGGAGACCCAGTACTTC. This sequence encodes CASSYSTSGSRETQYF. The chain links TRBV6-2 or TRBV6-3 to TRBJ2-5; 11 bases map to TRBD2. The CDR3 runs to 16 residues. Germline loops: CDR1 MNHEY, CDR2 SVGEGT. V shed 0 bases, J shed 5 bases, and the junction held 5 bases outside the gene matches.

In regard to this clonotype: A read error may explain this, as a much larger clone is one base away. The chain combines TRBV28 with TRBJ1-2, with D maybe TRBD1 (6 bases). Trimming took off 7 bases at V and 7 bases at J, with 19 bases between the two ends. The CDR3 has 14 residues. From germline, CDR1 is MDHEN and CDR2 SYDVKM. The CDR3 reads CASTATGGYCGYTF. CDR3 nucleotides: TGTGCCAGCACTGCGACAGGCGGATACTGTGGCTACACCTTC.

The V call is TRBV20-1, the J call TRBJ2-7, with 7 bases that match TRBD2. V gave up 0 bases and J gave up 5 bases; unmatched junction bases: 4. The CDR3 is 13 amino acids. Germline-derived CDR1 and CDR2 are DFQATT and SNEGSKA (reference sequence). For the CDR3, the DNA is TGCAGTGCTAGAGATCCGGGGGGACACGAGCAGTACTTC. Its translation is CSARDPGGHEQYF.

This clonotype was recorded many times. V is TRBV29-1 and J is TRBJ2-1; the D gene is possibly TRBD2 (8 bases). The CDR3 is 18 residues long. Germline V gene sequence: CDR1 SQVTM, CDR2 ANQGSEA. Between the trimmed V and J ends, which lost 6 bases and 4 bases, there was a span of 28 bases. The CDR3 bases are TGCAGCGTGGGAGGACAGGAAGTAGGTAGCGGGAAGTACAATGAGCAGTTCTTC. Amino acids: CSVGGQEVGSGKYNEQFF.

For this clonotype: A read error may explain this, as a much larger clone is one base away. The chain is built from TRBV2 and TRBJ2-7; the D gene is possibly TRBD2 (6 bases). Germline V gives CDR1 SNHLY, CDR2 FYNNEI. This CDR3 contains 15 residues. The DNA of the CDR3 is TGTGCCAGCAGAACGGGACTTCGAGCTGACTACGAGCAGCACTTC. Amino acids: CASRTGLRADYEQHF.

This clonotype has a count of ten or more. The chain links TRBV20-1 to TRBJ2-1, with D perhaps matching TRBD2 (5 bases). The CDR3 covers 13 residues. Germline V gene sequence: CDR1 DFQATT, CDR2 SNEGSKA (reference sequence). V was clipped by 6 bases and J by 4 bases, with 13 bases between them. This CDR3 is CSAKDWLYNEQFF. In nucleotides, the CDR3 is TGCAGTGCCAAGGACTGGTTATACAATGAGCAGTTCTTC.

For this clonotype: A much larger clone lies a single base off, so this may be a read error. This chain joins TRBV7-2 and TRBJ2-7; D ambiguous. The closer fit of TRBJ2-1 to the DNA end suggests the J call may be wrong. This CDR3 spans 13 amino acids. Per germline, CDR1 SGHTA and CDR2 FQGNSA. CDR3 amino acids: CASSFHPAYEQFF. CDR3 DNA sequence: TGTGCCAGCAGCTTTCACCCAGCCTACGAGCAGTTCTTC.

The chain recombines TRBV20-1 with TRBJ2-7; 7 bases map to TRBD2. Germline assignment: CDR1 DFQATT and CDR2 SNEGSKA (reference sequence). Trimming at V came to 6 bases and at J to 2 bases, leaving 25 bases not matched to a gene. The CDR3 covers 19 residues. CDR3 nucleotide sequence: TGCAGTGCCCGCGGGAGAGCGGACCAACTACATACTCGGCCCTACGAGCAGTACTTC. As protein: CSARGRADQLHTRPYEQYF.

This clonotype was recorded at least ten times. The chain links TRBV20-1 to TRBJ2-3, with D maybe TRBD2 (6 bases). CDR1 is DFQATT and CDR2 is SNEGSKA in the germline V gene (reference sequence). This CDR3 comprises 14 residues. Trimming removed 3 bases at V and 3 bases at J, with 13 bases between. Here the CDR3 reads CSASGGVRTDTQYF. The CDR3 coding sequence is TGCAGTGCTAGCGGGGGTGTGAGAACAGATACGCAGTATTTT.

For this clonotype: Possible read error: a much larger clone is one base away. V gene TRBV30 combines with J gene TRBJ2-3, with 11 positions matching TRBD2. This CDR3 has 19 residues. Germline loops: CDR1 GTSNPN, CDR2 SVGIG (reference sequence). Here the CDR3 reads CTWTVNPARLAGRADTQYF. In DNA form, the CDR3 reads TGTACCTGGACAGTCAACCCCGCTCGACTAGCGGGAAGGGCAGATACGCAGTATTTT.

The J gene is TRBJ2-1, the V gene TRBV24-1, with D unclear. Trimming removed 5 bases from V and 3 bases from J, with 13 bases in between. The germline V gene has CDR1 KGHDR and CDR2 SFDVKD. The CDR3 extends over 15 amino acids. CDR3 bases: TGTGCCACCAGTGCCCCCGGGCCCATCTACAATGAGCAGTTCTTC. Its protein is CATSAPGPIYNEQFF.

There are a few counts of this clonotype. The chain employs TRBV19 and TRBJ2-3, with 8 nucleotides matching TRBD1. Looked up from germline, CDR1 is LNHDA and CDR2 is SQIVND (reference sequence). Germline trimming cut 4 bases from V and 10 bases from J; bases unmatched to any gene: 10. The CDR3 contains 14 residues. The CDR3: CASSKGDRTGAQYF. CDR3 sequence (DNA): TGTGCCAGTAGTAAAGGGGACAGGACAGGCGCGCAGTATTTT.

This clonotype was seen many times. The chain has TRBV12-3 or TRBV12-4 and TRBJ2-5, with D hard to call. V gave up 5 bases and J gave up 2 bases, with 3 bases separating them. This CDR3 has 11 amino acids. The CDR3 here is CASSKQETQYF. For the CDR3, the DNA is TGTGCCAGCAGTAAACAAGAGACCCAGTACTTC.

In this sample, this clonotype turned up many times. The V and J genes are TRBV18 and TRBJ2-7, with D perhaps matching TRBD2 (5 bases). Germline-derived CDR1 and CDR2 are KGHSH and LQKENI. Trimming left V 6 bases short and J 2 bases short, with 17 bases between. This CDR3 has 15 residues. CDR3 residues: CASSPSGSAPYEQYF. CDR3 bases: TGTGCCAGCTCGCCCTCGGGGTCGGCCCCCTACGAGCAGTACTTC.

This clonotype was seen only a few times. This chain joins TRBV3-1 and TRBJ2-7; D is undetermined. V gave up 1 base and J gave up 2 bases, with 15 bases separating them. From germline, CDR1 is LGHDT and CDR2 YNNKEL (reference sequence). This CDR3 has 16 residues. This chain's CDR3 is CASSQVPLADAYEQYF. In DNA, the CDR3 is TGTGCCAGCAGCCAAGTCCCCCTCGCAGACGCCTACGAGCAGTACTTC.

This clonotype occurred a few times. The genes are TRBV20-1 and TRBJ1-1; D is unclear. Trimming cost V 3 bases and J 1 base, with 12 bases left between them. The germline V gene encodes CDR1 DFQATT and CDR2 SNEGSKA (reference sequence). The CDR3 has 14 amino acids. The CDR3 loop reads CSASYPYTNTEAFF. The DNA of the CDR3 is TGCAGTGCTAGCTACCCATACACGAACACTGAAGCTTTCTTT.

The rearrangement uses TRBV11-2 and TRBJ2-4; the D is unclear. The germline gives CDR1 SGHAT, CDR2 FQNNGV. CDR3 size: 14 residues. Trimming cost V 5 bases and J 0 bases, with 8 bases left between them. This CDR3 is CASSPSTAKNIQYF. The CDR3 coding sequence is TGTGCCAGCAGCCCTTCAACAGCCAAAAACATTCAGTACTTC.

The CDR3 loop is CASSLMGGGLAGYNEQFF. The CDR3 region has the DNA TGTGCCAGCAGCTTAATGGGAGGGGGACTAGCGGGCTACAATGAGCAGTTCTTC. This rearrangement joins TRBV11-2 to TRBJ2-1; TRBD2 matches 12 bases. CDR1 and CDR2 from the germline V gene are SGHAT and FQNNGV. The CDR3 covers 18 residues. V was pared by 2 bases and J by 3 bases, with 8 bases of the junction left unmatched. The whole variable domain, remainder taken from reference TRBV11-2 and TRBJ2-1, is EAGVAQSPRYKIIEKRQSVAFWCNPISGHATLYWYQQILGQGPKLLIQFQNNGVVDDSQLPKDRFSAERLKGVDSTLKIQPAKLEDSAVYLCASSLMGGGLAGYNEQFFGPGTRLTVL.

This clonotype has a count of ten or more. The rearrangement joins TRBV3-1 to TRBJ2-4; TRBD2 is a possible D gene (5 bases). The CDR3 is 14 residues long. V gave up 0 bases and J gave up 11 bases, with 14 bases separating them. The germline V gene encodes CDR1 LGHDT and CDR2 YNNKEL (reference sequence). This CDR3 is CASSQDPGSGVQYF. The CDR3 nucleotides read TGTGCCAGCAGCCAAGATCCGGGGTCTGGGGTTCAGTACTTC.

This clonotype was seen ten or more times. V and J are TRBV7-2 and TRBJ1-2, with TRBD1 matching 7 bases. The CDR3 is 14 residues long. The J segment lost 2 bases and the V segment lost 4 bases, leaving 4 bases of the junction unmatched. The germline CDR1 and CDR2 sequences are SGHTA and FQGNSA. The CDR3 spells CASSSRQGNYGYTF. Here the CDR3 DNA reads TGTGCCAGCAGCTCGCGACAGGGCAACTATGGCTACACCTTC.

V gene TRBV6-6 combines with J gene TRBJ2-7; perhaps TRBD2 as D (5 bases). V was clipped by 0 bases and J by 0 bases, with 12 bases between them. This CDR3 region has 16 residues. In germline, CDR1 is MNHNY, CDR2 SVGAGI (reference sequence). The CDR3 region is CASSYSFGGISYEQYF. The CDR3, as DNA: TGTGCCAGCAGTTACTCGTTCGGAGGCATCTCCTACGAGCAGTACTTC.

This clonotype was seen repeatedly, ten times or more. The J gene is TRBJ1-1, the V gene TRBV18, with D possibly matching TRBD1 (5 bases). Trimming shortened V by 4 bases and J by 1 base, and 10 bases separated the two germline ends. Germline V lookup: CDR1 KGHSH, CDR2 LQKENI. There are 14 residues in the CDR3. CDR3 amino acids: CASSQQEQNTEAFF. CDR3 bases: TGTGCCAGCTCACAACAGGAGCAGAACACTGAAGCTTTCTTT.

This clonotype has just one count. CDR3 loop: CAWTGRGSPKNIQYF. Written as DNA, the CDR3 is TGTGCCTGGACTGGACGGGGCTCACCAAAAAACATTCAGTACTTC. The chain recombines TRBV30 with TRBJ2-4, with D perhaps assigned TRBD1 or TRBD2 (5 bases each). The ends were cut back, 4 bases at V and 4 bases at J, with 17 bases in the middle. CDR1 is GTSNPN and CDR2 is SVGIG in the germline V gene (reference sequence). This CDR3 comprises 15 residues. The full variable domain, with the rest looked up from reference TRBV30 and TRBJ2-4, is SQTIHQWPATLVQPVGSPLSLECTVEGTSNPNLYWYRQAAGRGLQLLFYSVGIGQISSEVPQNLSASRPQDRQFILSSKKLLLSDSGFYLCAWTGRGSPKNIQYFGAGTRLSVL.